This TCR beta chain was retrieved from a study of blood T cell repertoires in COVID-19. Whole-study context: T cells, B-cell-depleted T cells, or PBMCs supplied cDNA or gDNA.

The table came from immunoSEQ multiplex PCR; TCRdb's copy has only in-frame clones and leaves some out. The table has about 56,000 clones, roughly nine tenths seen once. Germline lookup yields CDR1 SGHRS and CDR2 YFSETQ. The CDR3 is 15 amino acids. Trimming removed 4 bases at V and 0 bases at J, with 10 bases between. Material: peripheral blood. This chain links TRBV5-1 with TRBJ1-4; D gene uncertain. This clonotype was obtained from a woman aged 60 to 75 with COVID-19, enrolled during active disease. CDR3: CASSLWGATNEKLFF. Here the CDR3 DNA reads TGCGCCAGCAGCCTCTGGGGAGCAACTAATGAAAAACTGTTTTTT.